Included here is one T cell receptor beta chain sequence, with context. This entry comes from a study of blood T cell repertoires in COVID-19. Turning to the study itself: T cells, B-cell-depleted T cells, or PBMCs provided the cDNA or gDNA that served as material.

Authors' analysis steps: The assay estimated nucleated cells by amplifying reference gene primers. Here immunoSEQ multiplex PCR was the method, and the copy in TCRdb shows in-frame clones only, minus some. V and J calls and clone size come straight from that table; D and trimming were deduced from the DNA. The sample has tens of thousands of clones, about nine tenths seen once. This CDR3 has 14 residues. Trimming removed 0 bases from V and 3 bases from J, with 8 bases in between. CDR1 is MNHEY and CDR2 is SVGEGT in the germline V gene. The chain carries TRBV6-2 or TRBV6-3 and TRBJ1-1; D remains ambiguous. Sample: peripheral blood. The origin of this receptor is a man aged 70-80 years with acute or convalescent COVID-19. In nucleotides, the CDR3 is TGTGCCAGCAGTTACTCGAGGGCGGACACTGAAGCTTTCTTT. It translates to CASSYSRADTEAFF.